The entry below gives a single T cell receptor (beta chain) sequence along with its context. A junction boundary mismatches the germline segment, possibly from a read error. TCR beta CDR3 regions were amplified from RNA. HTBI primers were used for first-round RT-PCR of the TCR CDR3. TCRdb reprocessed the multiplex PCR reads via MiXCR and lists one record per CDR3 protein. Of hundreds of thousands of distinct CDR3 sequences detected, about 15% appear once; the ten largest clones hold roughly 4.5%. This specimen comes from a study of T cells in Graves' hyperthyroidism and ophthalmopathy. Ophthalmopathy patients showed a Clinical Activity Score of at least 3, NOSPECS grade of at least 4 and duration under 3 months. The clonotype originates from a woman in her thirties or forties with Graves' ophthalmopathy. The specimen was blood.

The CDR3 region is CNARPDRGNQPQHF. CDR3 DNA: TGCAATGCTAGACCGGACCGGGGCAATCAGCCCCAGCATTTT. V and J are TRBV20-1 and TRBJ1-5, with no clear D. The CDR3 contains 14 residues. The V gene's germline CDR1 is DFQATT and CDR2 SNEGSKA (reference sequence).